A selection of T cell receptor beta chains follows, all from one sample in a study of breast tumors, draining lymph nodes, adjacent tissues. Each CDR3 protein is one row after TCRdb ran MiXCR on the multiplex PCR reads. The sample holds 75,000 to 100,000 distinct CDR3 sequences; around 20% are singletons and the top ten take approximately 2.5%. The specimen was axillary lymph node tissue. These receptors were obtained from a female donor with breast cancer. Some clones in this sample may be carry-over from other donors' samples. CDR3s include the opening cysteine and the closing phenylalanine or tryptophan. A D gene is named only where the DNA matches it firmly. Size values are once, few and many counts, or a class for expanded clones, and some rows have none.

TRBV7-9	many	13	NA	TRBJ2-3	TGTGCCAGCAGCTTATGGGGGCAAGATACGCAGTATTTT	CASSLWGQDTQYF
TRBV30	few	12	NA	TRBJ2-1	TGTACCTACCGGGACGCCCAAGCAGGGCAGTTCTTC	CTYRDAQAGQFF
TRBV4-1	many	13	NA	TRBJ2-3	TGCGCCAGCAGCCAAGAGCTGCAGGGGCCGCAGTATTTT	CASSQELQGPQYF
TRBV6-6	many	15	TRBD2	TRBJ2-7	TGTGCCAGCAGCCCCCATGAGCGGGAGGGAGTGGAGCAGTACTTC	CASSPHEREGVEQYF
TRBV7-3	many	17	TRBD1	TRBJ2-2	TGTGCCAGCAGCCTCCACGTCCAGGGGGCTGGAACCGGGGAGCTGTTTTTT	CASSLHVQGAGTGELFF
TRBV7-9	many	16	NA	TRBJ2-1	TGTGCCAGCAGCTTAGGGCCGCAGGGACGCAGAAATGAGCAGTTCTTC	CASSLGPQGRRNEQFF
TRBV6-5	many	18	TRBD2	TRBJ2-1	TGTGCCAGCAGTTGCCTACAGGGACTAGCGACCCACTACAATGAGCAGTTCTTC	CASSCLQGLATHYNEQFF
TRBV20-1	many	13	NA	TRBJ2-5	TGCAGTGCTGGGGTGACGGGCCAAGAGACCCAGTACTTC	CSAGVTGQETQYF
TRBV5-1	many	15	NA	TRBJ2-3	TGCGCCAGCAGCGTGGGACACCGGGACACAGATACGCAGTATTTT	CASSVGHRDTDTQYF
TRBV27	NA	15	TRBD2	TRBJ2-1	TGTGCCAGCAGTTTACTCGGACTAGCGGGCTATGAGCAGTTCTTC	CASSLLGLAGYEQFF
TRBV9	many	14	NA	TRBJ2-3	TGTGCCAGCAGCGTATTGGGGGAGAGGGATACGCAGTATTTT	CASSVLGERDTQYF
TRBV12-3/TRBV12-4	many	12	NA	TRBJ2-7	TGTGCCAGCAGTCCGACAGGCTCCCAGCAGTACTTC	CASSPTGSQQYF
TRBV3-1	many	13	TRBD1	TRBJ2-7	TGTGCCAGCAGCCAGGACGACAGGGACGAGCAGTACTTC	CASSQDDRDEQYF
TRBV5-1	many	15	NA	TRBJ2-3	TGCGCCAGCAGCTTGGGACTTGCTAGCACAGATACGCAGTATTTT	CASSLGLASTDTQYF
TRBV20-1	NA	16	NA	TRBJ2-4	TGCAGTGCTAGAGATGCGGCAGTTCTAGCCAAAAACATTCAGTACTTC	CSARDAAVLAKNIQYF
TRBV12-3/TRBV12-4	many	13	TRBD1	TRBJ1-2	TGTGCCAGCAGTACGACAGGGGCGGGAGGCTACACCTTC	CASSTTGAGGYTF